This paragraph reports one T cell receptor (beta chain). No antigen is known for it. CDR3 length equals 13 residues. CDR1 is SGHRS and CDR2 is YFSETQ in the germline V gene. TCRdb re-called the 5' RACE reads and shows each CDR3 protein once, DNA omitted. The clone table shows 95,000 to 110,000 distinct CDR3 sequences, with the ten largest holding roughly 1.9%. Each donor had 2.5 ml of blood drawn. These data come from a study of monozygotic twins with inflammatory bowel disease. Study-level points and caveats: Diversity of TCRbeta measured by inverse Simpson was lower in IBD patients than in healthy co-twins. The sharing of clonotypes with others was lower in IBD patients than in healthy twins, especially with disease activity.

V gene TRBV5-1 combines with J gene TRBJ2-5; TCRdb calls TRBD2, which cannot be checked without DNA. The sample consisted of blood. This TCR was recovered from a human donor with ulcerative colitis or Crohn's disease, or a healthy co-twin of an affected twin (not recorded which). CDR3 region: CASTLAGQETQYF.